This TCR beta chain originates from a study of T cells after yellow fever vaccination. Germline V gives CDR1 DFQATT, CDR2 SNEGSKA (reference sequence). CDR3 length: 14 residues. Findings and limits, study-wide: Across the CD4 and CD8 compartments, a small share of clonotypes was present in both. Post-booster reappearance was seen for most primary-vaccination clones (96% CD4, 80% to 90% CD8). A secondary response was less intense yet reached its peak sooner, at day 5 versus 15. Abundant clonotypes from the bulk population could have been carried over as contaminants into FACS-sorted repertoires.

As to this clonotype: Its antigen is not known. The junction does not match germline at one end; this may be a read error.

Each CDR3 protein is one row after TCRdb ran MiXCR on the 5' RACE reads. The sample holds 300,000 to 450,000 distinct CDR3 sequences; about 6.2% are singletons and the top ten take about 15%. The chain recombines TRBV20-1 with TRBJ2-3, with 9 positions matching TRBD1. Source: PBMCs, taken 5 days after the yellow fever booster vaccination. This sequence originates from a man aged 25 to 40 who received the YFV17D yellow fever vaccine. The CDR3 nucleotides are TGCGGTGCTGGCAGGACAGGGGTGCGGGATACGCAGTATTTT. It codes for CGAGRTGVRDTQYF.